The clone carrying this T cell receptor beta chain was counted between two and nine times. These data originate in a study of metastatic and nonmetastatic thyroid tumors. Using MiXCR, TCRdb re-called clones from the PCR reads. The sample comprises some 31,000 clones, 3.5% to 5% of which are singletons, and roughly a fifth rests with the top ten. Not a single patient had been given any form of treatment at any point before undergoing thyroid surgery. The CDR3 extends over 13 amino acids. V lost 6 bases and J lost 4, with 11 bases in between. The germline CDR1 and CDR2 sequences are LNHDA and SQIVND (reference sequence).

This rearrangement joins TRBV19 to TRBJ2-3; tentatively, D is TRBD1 or TRBD2 (6 bases each). The material sequenced was blood. This TCR was recovered from a female donor with papillary thyroid cancer or a benign thyroid nodule (not recorded which). Some clones in this sample may be carry-over from other donors' samples. CDR3 nucleotide sequence: TGTGCCAGTAGGGAGGGGGGTTCAGATACGCAGTATTTT. Translating gives CASREGGSDTQYF.